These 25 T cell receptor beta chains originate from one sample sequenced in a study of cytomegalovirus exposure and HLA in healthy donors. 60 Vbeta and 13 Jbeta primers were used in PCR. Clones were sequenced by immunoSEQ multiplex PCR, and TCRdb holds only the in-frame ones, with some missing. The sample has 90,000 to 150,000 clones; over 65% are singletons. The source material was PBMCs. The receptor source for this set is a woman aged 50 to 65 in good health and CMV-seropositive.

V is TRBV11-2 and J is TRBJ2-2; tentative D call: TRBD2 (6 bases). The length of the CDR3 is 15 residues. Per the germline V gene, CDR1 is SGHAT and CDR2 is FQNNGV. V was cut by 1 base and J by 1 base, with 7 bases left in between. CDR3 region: CASSLGDLNTGELFF. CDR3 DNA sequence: TGTGCCAGCAGCTTAGGGGACTTGAACACCGGGGAGCTGTTTTTT.

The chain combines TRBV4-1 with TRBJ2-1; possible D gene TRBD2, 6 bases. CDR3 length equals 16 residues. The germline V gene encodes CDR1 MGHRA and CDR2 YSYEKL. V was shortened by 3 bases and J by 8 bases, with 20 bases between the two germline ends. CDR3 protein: CASSQIGGTGWDEQFF. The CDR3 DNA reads TGCGCCAGCAGCCAGATAGGCGGGACGGGCTGGGATGAGCAGTTCTTC.

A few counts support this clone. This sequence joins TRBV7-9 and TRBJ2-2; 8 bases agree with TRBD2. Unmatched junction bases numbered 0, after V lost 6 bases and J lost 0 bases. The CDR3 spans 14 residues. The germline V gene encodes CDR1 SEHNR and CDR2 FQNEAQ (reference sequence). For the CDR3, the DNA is TGTGCCAGCAGGCGGGGGGCGAACACCGGGGAGCTGTTTTTT. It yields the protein CASRRGANTGELFF.

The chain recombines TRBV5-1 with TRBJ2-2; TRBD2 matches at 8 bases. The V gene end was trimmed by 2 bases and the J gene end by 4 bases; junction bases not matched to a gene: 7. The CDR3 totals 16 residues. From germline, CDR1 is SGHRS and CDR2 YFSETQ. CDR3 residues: CASSFTGGPGTGELFF. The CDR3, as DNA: TGCGCCAGCAGCTTCACGGGGGGGCCGGGCACCGGGGAGCTGTTTTTT.

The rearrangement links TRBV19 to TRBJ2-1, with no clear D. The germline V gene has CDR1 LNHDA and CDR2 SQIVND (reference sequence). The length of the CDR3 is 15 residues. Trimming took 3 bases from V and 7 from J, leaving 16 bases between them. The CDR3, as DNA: TGTGCCAGTAGTATTGGTCAGCCCCAGGTGAATGAGCAGTTCTTC. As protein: CASSIGQPQVNEQFF.

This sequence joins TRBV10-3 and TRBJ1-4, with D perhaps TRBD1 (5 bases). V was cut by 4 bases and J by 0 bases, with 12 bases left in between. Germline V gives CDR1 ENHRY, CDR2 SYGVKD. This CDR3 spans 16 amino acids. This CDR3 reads CAISATGRTTNEKLFF. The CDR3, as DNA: TGTGCCATCAGTGCCACAGGCCGCACAACTAATGAAAAACTGTTTTTT.

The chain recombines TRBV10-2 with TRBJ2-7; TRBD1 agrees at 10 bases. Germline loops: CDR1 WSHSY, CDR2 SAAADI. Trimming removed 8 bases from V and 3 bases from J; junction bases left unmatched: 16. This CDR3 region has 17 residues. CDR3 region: CASGGQGQGMILYEQYF. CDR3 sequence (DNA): TGCGCCAGCGGGGGCCAGGGACAGGGGATGATCCTCTACGAGCAGTACTTC.

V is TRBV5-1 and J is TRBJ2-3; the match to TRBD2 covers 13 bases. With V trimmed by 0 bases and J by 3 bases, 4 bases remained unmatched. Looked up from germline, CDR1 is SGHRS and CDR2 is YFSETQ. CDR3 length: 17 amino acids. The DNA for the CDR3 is TGCGCCAGCAGCTTGGCCACTAGCGGGAGGGGGACAGATACGCAGTATTTT. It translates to CASSLATSGRGTDTQYF. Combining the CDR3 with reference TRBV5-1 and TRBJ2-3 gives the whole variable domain KAGVTQTPRYLIKTRGQQVTLSCSPISGHRSVSWYQQTPGQGLQFLFEYFSETQRNKGNFPGRFSGRQFSNSRSEMNVSTLELGDSALYLCASSLATSGRGTDTQYFGPGTRLTVL.

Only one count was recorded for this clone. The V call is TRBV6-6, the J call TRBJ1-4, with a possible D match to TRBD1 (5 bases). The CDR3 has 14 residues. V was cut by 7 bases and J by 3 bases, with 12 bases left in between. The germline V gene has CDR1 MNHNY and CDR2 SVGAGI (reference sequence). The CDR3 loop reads CASTPGNSNEKLFF. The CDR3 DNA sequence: TGTGCCAGCACCCCAGGGAACTCTAATGAAAAACTGTTTTTT.

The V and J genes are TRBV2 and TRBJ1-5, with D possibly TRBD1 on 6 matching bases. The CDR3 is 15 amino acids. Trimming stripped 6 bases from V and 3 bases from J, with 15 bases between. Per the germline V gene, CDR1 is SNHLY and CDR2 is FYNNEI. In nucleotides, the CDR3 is TGTGCCAGCAGCGATCCGGGACACCCCAATCAGCCCCAGCATTTT. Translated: CASSDPGHPNQPQHF.

The CDR3 region has the DNA TGCGCCAGCAGCTTGGCGGGGTCTCAAGAGACCCAGTACTTC. Its protein product is CASSLAGSQETQYF. This chain uses TRBV5-1 with TRBJ2-5; the D gene is possibly TRBD2 (5 bases). CDR3 length: 14 residues. The germline V and J ends were trimmed by 0 bases and 2 bases, with 8 bases remaining between them. Germline CDR1 SGHRS, CDR2 YFSETQ.

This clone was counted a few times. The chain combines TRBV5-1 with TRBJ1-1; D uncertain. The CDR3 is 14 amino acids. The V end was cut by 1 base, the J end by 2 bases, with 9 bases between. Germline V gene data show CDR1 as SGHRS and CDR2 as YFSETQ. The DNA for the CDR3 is TGCGCCAGCAGCTTGTCAGGCTCAAACACTGAAGCTTTCTTT. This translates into CASSLSGSNTEAFF.

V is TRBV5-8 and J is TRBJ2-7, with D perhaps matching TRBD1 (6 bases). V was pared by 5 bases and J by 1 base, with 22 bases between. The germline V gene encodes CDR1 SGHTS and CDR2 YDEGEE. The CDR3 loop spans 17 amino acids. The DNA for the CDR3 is TGTGCCAGCAGTTTCAACTTCGTCACAGGGTTGTCCTACGAGCAGTACTTC. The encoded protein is CASSFNFVTGLSYEQYF. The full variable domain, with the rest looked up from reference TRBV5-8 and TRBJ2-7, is EAGVTQSPTHLIKTRGQQATLRCSPISGHTSVYWYQQALGLGLQFLLWYDEGEERNRGNFPPRFSGRQFPNYSSELNVNALELEDSALYLCASSFNFVTGLSYEQYFGPGTRLTVT.

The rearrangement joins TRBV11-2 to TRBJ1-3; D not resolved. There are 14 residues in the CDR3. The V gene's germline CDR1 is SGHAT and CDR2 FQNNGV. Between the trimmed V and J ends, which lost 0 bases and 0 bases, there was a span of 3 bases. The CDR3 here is CASSLESSGNTIYF. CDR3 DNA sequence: TGTGCCAGCAGCTTAGAGAGCTCTGGAAACACCATATATTTT.

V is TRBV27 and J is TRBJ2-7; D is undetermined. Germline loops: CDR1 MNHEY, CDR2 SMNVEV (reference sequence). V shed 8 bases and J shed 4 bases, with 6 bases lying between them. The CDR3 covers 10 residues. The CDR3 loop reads CASGLYEQYF. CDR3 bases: TGTGCCAGCGGCTTATACGAGCAGTACTTC.

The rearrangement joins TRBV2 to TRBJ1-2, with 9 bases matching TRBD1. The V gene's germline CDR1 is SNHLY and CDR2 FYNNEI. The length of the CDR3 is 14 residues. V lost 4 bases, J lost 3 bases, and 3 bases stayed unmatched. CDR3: CASSGDRGDYGYTF. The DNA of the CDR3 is TGTGCCAGCAGTGGCGACAGGGGGGACTATGGCTACACCTTC. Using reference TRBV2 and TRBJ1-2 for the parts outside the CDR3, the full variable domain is EPEVTQTPSHQVTQMGQEVILRCVPISNHLYFYWYRQILGQKVEFLVSFYNNEISEKSEIFDDQFSVERPDGSNFTLKIRSTKLEDSAMYFCASSGDRGDYGYTFGSGTRLTVV.

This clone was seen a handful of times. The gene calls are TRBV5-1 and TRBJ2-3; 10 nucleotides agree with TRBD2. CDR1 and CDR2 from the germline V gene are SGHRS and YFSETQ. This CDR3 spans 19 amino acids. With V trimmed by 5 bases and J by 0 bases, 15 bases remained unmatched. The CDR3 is CASSPGASGGGGSTDTQYF. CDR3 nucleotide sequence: TGCGCCAGCAGTCCCGGGGCTAGCGGGGGCGGTGGCAGCACAGATACGCAGTATTTT. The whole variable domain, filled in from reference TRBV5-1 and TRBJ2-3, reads KAGVTQTPRYLIKTRGQQVTLSCSPISGHRSVSWYQQTPGQGLQFLFEYFSETQRNKGNFPGRFSGRQFSNSRSEMNVSTLELGDSALYLCASSPGASGGGGSTDTQYFGPGTRLTVL.

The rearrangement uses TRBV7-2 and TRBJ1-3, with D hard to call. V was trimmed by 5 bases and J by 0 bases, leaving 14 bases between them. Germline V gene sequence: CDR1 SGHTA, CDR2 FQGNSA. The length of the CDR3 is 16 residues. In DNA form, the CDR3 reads TGTGCCAGCAGCCCCGCCCCTACCCACTCTGGAAACACCATATATTTT. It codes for CASSPAPTHSGNTIYF.

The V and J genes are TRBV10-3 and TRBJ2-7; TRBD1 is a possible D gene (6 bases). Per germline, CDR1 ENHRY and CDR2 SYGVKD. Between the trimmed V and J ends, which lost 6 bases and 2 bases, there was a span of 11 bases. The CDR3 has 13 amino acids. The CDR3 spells CAISDSGAYEQYF. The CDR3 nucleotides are TGTGCCATCAGCGACTCAGGGGCCTACGAGCAGTACTTC.

The CDR3 here is CASSEDRGSYEQYF. CDR3 nucleotide sequence: TGTGCCAGCAGTGAGGACAGGGGTTCCTACGAGCAGTACTTC. The chain couples TRBV28 to TRBJ2-7; 9 nucleotides match TRBD1. J lost 1 base, V lost 5 bases, and 3 bases had no gene match. The CDR3 length is 14 residues. Germline values: CDR1 MDHEN, CDR2 SYDVKM.

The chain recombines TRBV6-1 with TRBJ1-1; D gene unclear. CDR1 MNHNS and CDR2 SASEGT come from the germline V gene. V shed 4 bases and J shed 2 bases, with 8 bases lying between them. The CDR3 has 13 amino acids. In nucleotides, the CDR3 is TGTGCCAGCAGTGTCACGAGCAACACTGAAGCTTTCTTT. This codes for CASSVTSNTEAFF.

In DNA, the CDR3 is TGCGCCAGCAGTCTGAGGTCCCTGAACACTGAAGCTTTCTTT. It yields the protein CASSLRSLNTEAFF. This chain joins TRBV4-1 and TRBJ1-1; D uncertain. V lost 6 bases to trimming and J lost 0 bases, with 11 bases between them. CDR3 length equals 14 residues. Germline lookup yields CDR1 MGHRA and CDR2 YSYEKL.

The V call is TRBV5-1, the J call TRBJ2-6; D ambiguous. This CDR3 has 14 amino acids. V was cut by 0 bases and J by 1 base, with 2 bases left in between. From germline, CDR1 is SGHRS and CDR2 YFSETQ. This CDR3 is CASSLASGANVLTF. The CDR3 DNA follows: TGCGCCAGCAGCTTGGCTTCTGGGGCCAACGTCCTGACTTTC. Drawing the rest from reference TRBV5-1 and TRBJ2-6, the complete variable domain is KAGVTQTPRYLIKTRGQQVTLSCSPISGHRSVSWYQQTPGQGLQFLFEYFSETQRNKGNFPGRFSGRQFSNSRSEMNVSTLELGDSALYLCASSLASGANVLTFGAGSRLTVL.

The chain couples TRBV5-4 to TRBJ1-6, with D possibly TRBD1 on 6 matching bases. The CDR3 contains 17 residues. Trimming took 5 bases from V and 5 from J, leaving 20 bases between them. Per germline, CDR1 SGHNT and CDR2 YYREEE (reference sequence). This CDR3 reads CASSSQDRRNNNSPLHF. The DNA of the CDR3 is TGTGCCAGCAGTTCTCAAGACAGGCGGAACAATAATTCACCCCTCCACTTT. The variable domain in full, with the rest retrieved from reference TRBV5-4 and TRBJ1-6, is ETGVTQSPTHLIKTRGQQVTLRCSSQSGHNTVSWYQQALGQGPQFIFQYYREEENGRGNFPPRFSGLQFPNYSSELNVNALELDDSALYLCASSSQDRRNNNSPLHFGNGTRLTVT.

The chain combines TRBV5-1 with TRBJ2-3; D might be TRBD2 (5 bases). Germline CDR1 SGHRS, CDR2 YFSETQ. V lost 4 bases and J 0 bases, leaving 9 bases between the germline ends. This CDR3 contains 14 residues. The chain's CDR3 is CASSERTSTDTQYF. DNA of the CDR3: TGCGCCAGCAGCGAGAGGACTAGCACAGATACGCAGTATTTT.